Below, 30 T cell receptor beta chains from the same sample are listed, as sequenced in a study of blood T cell repertoires in COVID-19. Method: immunoSEQ multiplex PCR; TCRdb's copy keeps in-frame clones and lacks some. The sample lists 350,000 to 400,000 clones, roughly nine tenths seen once, with about 3% in the top ten. Sequencing was done on a sample of peripheral blood. All receptors come from a woman in her twenties or thirties with COVID-19, enrolled during active disease.

This clone has just a few counts. The chain has TRBV5-1 and TRBJ2-6; TRBD2 agrees at 13 bases. Germline lookup yields CDR1 SGHRS and CDR2 YFSETQ. This CDR3 region has 18 residues. Trimming at V came to 4 bases and at J to 1 base, leaving 5 bases not matched to a gene. Here the CDR3 DNA reads TGCGCCAGCAGCAGAGCGGGACTAGCGGGATCTGGGGCCAACGTCCTGACTTTC. Its protein is CASSRAGLAGSGANVLTF. Combining the CDR3 with reference TRBV5-1 and TRBJ2-6 gives the whole variable domain KAGVTQTPRYLIKTRGQQVTLSCSPISGHRSVSWYQQTPGQGLQFLFEYFSETQRNKGNFPGRFSGRQFSNSRSEMNVSTLELGDSALYLCASSRAGLAGSGANVLTFGAGSRLTVL.

The chain links TRBV18 to TRBJ1-5, with 7 bases fitting TRBD1. Germline CDR1 and CDR2: KGHSH and LQKENI. J gave up 6 bases and V 3 bases, and 11 bases lay outside the gene matches. The CDR3 length is 16 residues. The CDR3 region has the DNA TGTGCCAGCTCACCTTTTGGCAGGGGGGAAGGTCAGCCCCAGCATTTT. It translates to CASSPFGRGEGQPQHF.

This rearrangement joins TRBV12-3 or TRBV12-4 to TRBJ2-3, with D unresolved. The CDR3 has 12 residues. V lost 5 bases and J 8 bases, leaving 11 bases between the germline ends. CDR3 protein: CASSRVGGTQYF. CDR3 coding DNA: TGTGCCAGCAGTCGGGTCGGCGGTACGCAGTATTTT.

The V call is TRBV7-8, the J call TRBJ1-1; D not certain. V gave up 0 bases and J gave up 1 base, with 15 bases separating them. Germline V lookup: CDR1 SGHVS, CDR2 FQNEAQ. There are 17 residues in the CDR3. CDR3 DNA: TGTGCCAGCAGCTTAGCTCTGATGTCACAGTCGAACACTGAAGCTTTCTTT. It specifies CASSLALMSQSNTEAFF.

V usage is TRBV11-3 and J usage is TRBJ2-5; 7 bases map to TRBD2. This CDR3 has 13 residues. The trim removed 8 bases at V and 2 bases at J, leaving 5 bases unmatched. In germline, CDR1 is SGHNT, CDR2 YENEEA. The CDR3 sequence is CASSSGAQETQYF. The CDR3 region has the DNA TGTGCCAGCTCGAGCGGGGCACAAGAGACCCAGTACTTC. Using reference TRBV11-3 and TRBJ2-5 for the parts outside the CDR3, the full variable domain is EAGVVQSPRYKIIEKKQPVAFWCNPISGHNTLYWYLQNLGQGPELLIRYENEEAVDDSQLPKDRFSAERLKGVDSTLKIQPAELGDSAVYLCASSSGAQETQYFGPGTRLLVL.

CDR3 loop: CASSDPTGTDTQYF. The CDR3 region has the DNA TGTGCCAGCAGCGACCCGACTGGCACAGATACGCAGTATTTT. The chain is built from TRBV9 and TRBJ2-3; D gene ambiguous. Trimming took 3 bases from V and 1 from J, leaving 9 bases between them. The CDR3 extends over 14 amino acids. CDR1 SGDLS and CDR2 YYNGEE come from the germline V gene.

The chain links TRBV7-2 to TRBJ1-2; TRBD1 aligns across 9 bases. Germline V gene lookup returns CDR1 SGHTA and CDR2 FQGNSA. The CDR3 runs to 15 residues. Trimming cost V 5 bases and J 7 bases; bases outside gene matches: 11. The CDR3 sequence is CASSIRQGDLGGYTF. CDR3 coding DNA: TGTGCCAGCAGCATAAGACAGGGGGACCTTGGTGGCTACACCTTC.

The gene calls are TRBV2 and TRBJ2-2; possible D gene TRBD2, 6 bases. V lost 11 bases and J 1 base, leaving 14 bases between the germline ends. The CDR3 extends over 14 amino acids. Germline values: CDR1 SNHLY, CDR2 FYNNEI. The CDR3 bases are TGTGCCGGAAGCTATAGCGGGAACACCGGGGAGCTGTTTTTT. Protein product: CAGSYSGNTGELFF.

Remarks on this clone: Other DNA sequences of this sample code for an identical CDR3. The gene calls are TRBV7-9 and TRBJ1-1, with TRBD1 as a possible D gene (5 bases). The germline gives CDR1 SEHNR, CDR2 FQNEAQ (reference sequence). The germline V and J ends were trimmed by 2 bases and 1 base, with 5 bases remaining between them. CDR3 length equals 13 residues. The CDR3 bases are TGTGCCAGCAGCTTAACAGGGAACACTGAAGCTTTCTTT. Translated: CASSLTGNTEAFF.

V and J are TRBV5-1 and TRBJ1-5, with 11 positions matching TRBD1. Germline loops: CDR1 SGHRS, CDR2 YFSETQ. This CDR3 is 16 amino acids long. Unmatched junction bases numbered 9, after V lost 8 bases and J lost 2 bases. As DNA, the CDR3 is TGCGCCAGGAGGACAGGGGGCTTACCAGGCAATCAGCCCCAGCATTTT. Amino acid sequence: CARRTGGLPGNQPQHF. Complete variable domain (other parts from reference TRBV5-1 and TRBJ1-5): KAGVTQTPRYLIKTRGQQVTLSCSPISGHRSVSWYQQTPGQGLQFLFEYFSETQRNKGNFPGRFSGRQFSNSRSEMNVSTLELGDSALYLCARRTGGLPGNQPQHFGDGTRLSIL.

The chain carries TRBV18 and TRBJ1-2; the D gene is possibly TRBD1 (6 bases). Per the germline V gene, CDR1 is KGHSH and CDR2 is LQKENI. With 3 bases removed from V and 2 bases from J, the gap between germline ends came to 13 bases. The CDR3 has 15 residues. The CDR3 DNA reads as TGTGCCAGCTCACCCAACACCGGACAGAACTATGGCTACACCTTC. Its protein product is CASSPNTGQNYGYTF.

V is TRBV5-1 and J is TRBJ2-3; 12 bases agree with TRBD2. V was clipped by 0 bases and J by 2 bases; unmatched bases: 4. Germline CDR1 and CDR2: SGHRS and YFSETQ. The CDR3 is 17 residues long. The CDR3 here is CASSLAGLAGYTDTQYF. In DNA, the CDR3 is TGCGCCAGCAGCTTGGCGGGACTAGCGGGTTACACAGATACGCAGTATTTT.

The CDR3 DNA reads TGCGCCAGCAGCCGGGGTAGCGGGACTGAGCAGTTCTTC. Translation: CASSRGSGTEQFF. The chain couples TRBV4-3 to TRBJ2-1, with TRBD2 matching over 8 bases. This CDR3 is 13 amino acids long. Germline loops: CDR1 LGHNA, CDR2 YSLEER. The ends lost 4 bases at V and 9 bases at J; junction bases unmatched: 5.

V usage is TRBV6-5 and J usage is TRBJ2-7, with TRBD1 matching over 7 bases. This CDR3 region has 13 residues. The germline V gene encodes CDR1 MNHEY and CDR2 SVGAGI. The junction had 6 bases not matched to a gene; V was cut back by 8 bases and J by 2 bases. The CDR3 loop is CASHRDSAYEQYF. DNA of the CDR3: TGTGCCAGCCACCGGGACAGCGCCTACGAGCAGTACTTC.

In this sample, this clone turned up once. The chain joins TRBV6-5 to TRBJ1-3; no clear D gene. In germline, CDR1 is MNHEY, CDR2 SVGAGI. The CDR3 spans 14 residues. V lost 6 bases and J lost 0, with 9 bases in between. Here the CDR3 DNA reads TGTGCCAGCAGAGCCGGGAGCTCTGGAAACACCATATATTTT. Amino acids: CASRAGSSGNTIYF.

The chain has TRBV9 and TRBJ2-1; 8 bases agree with TRBD2. CDR1 is SGDLS and CDR2 is YYNGEE in the germline V gene. The CDR3 totals 15 residues. Losses at the gene ends were 3 bases for V and 1 base for J; bases not matched to a gene: 3. The CDR3 loop reads CASSARGGSYNEQFF. The CDR3 nucleotides are TGTGCCAGCAGCGCCCGCGGGGGGTCCTACAATGAGCAGTTCTTC.

The chain combines TRBV6-2 or TRBV6-3 with TRBJ2-6, with D perhaps TRBD1 (6 bases). Trimming removed 0 bases at V and 0 bases at J, with 12 bases between. The CDR3 has 18 amino acids. Germline loops: CDR1 MNHEY, CDR2 SVGEGT. The CDR3 region is CASSYSTGAPSGANVLTF. CDR3 bases: TGTGCCAGCAGTTACTCGACAGGAGCACCCTCTGGGGCCAACGTCCTGACTTTC.

This sequence joins TRBV10-1 and TRBJ2-3; D may be TRBD2 (5 bases). V was shortened by 4 bases and J by 5 bases, with 22 bases between the two germline ends. Looked up from germline, CDR1 is WNHNN and CDR2 is SYGVQD (reference sequence). The CDR3 runs to 17 residues. CDR3 sequence reads: CASSGSMRKEEEDTQYF. The CDR3 DNA sequence: TGCGCCAGCAGTGGAAGTATGAGGAAGGAGGAGGAAGATACGCAGTATTTT.

This clone was seen just once. The V call is TRBV6-6, the J call TRBJ1-2; TRBD1 matches 9 bases. Unmatched junction bases numbered 7, after V lost 7 bases and J lost 4 bases. There are 14 residues in the CDR3. CDR1 is MNHNY and CDR2 is SVGAGI in the germline V gene (reference sequence). The DNA of the CDR3 is TGTGCCAGCACCCCGGGACAGGGAATCTATGGCTACACCTTC. This sequence encodes CASTPGQGIYGYTF.

This chain links TRBV27 with TRBJ1-5; D perhaps matches TRBD1 (5 bases). V shed 4 bases and J shed 6 bases, with 16 bases lying between them. CDR3 length equals 15 residues. Germline-derived CDR1 and CDR2 are MNHEY and SMNVEV (reference sequence). The CDR3 reads CASSYNSGHGQPQHF. The CDR3 DNA reads TGTGCCAGCAGTTATAACTCAGGGCACGGTCAGCCCCAGCATTTT.

The rearrangement joins TRBV27 to TRBJ2-2; 8 nucleotides agree with TRBD1. The CDR3 sequence is 19 residues long. The germline gives CDR1 MNHEY, CDR2 SMNVEV (reference sequence). J lost 4 bases, V lost 3 bases, and 16 bases had no gene match. CDR3 region: CASSFIPLRTGRITGELFF. As DNA, the CDR3 is TGTGCCAGCAGTTTCATTCCCCTACGGACAGGGAGGATCACCGGGGAGCTGTTTTTT.

Comment on this clone: One end of the junction fails to match germline, which may point to a read error. The chain couples TRBV7-2 to TRBJ2-1; 8 nucleotides line up with TRBD1. The CDR3 loop spans 13 amino acids. Germline V CDR1 and CDR2: SGHTA, FQGNSA. Written as DNA, the CDR3 is TGTGCCAGCAGCCTAGCAGGGGGCTTGGAGCAGTTCTTC. Protein: CASSLAGGLEQFF.

J is TRBJ1-1 and V is TRBV5-4, with 9 nucleotides matching TRBD1. Germline V gene data show CDR1 as SGHNT and CDR2 as YYREEE (reference sequence). Trimming cost V 2 bases and J 6 bases; bases outside gene matches: 2. This CDR3 spans 13 amino acids. Here the CDR3 DNA reads TGTGCCAGCAGCTTCGGGACAGGGTCTGAAGCTTTCTTT. Its translation: CASSFGTGSEAFF.

The chain employs TRBV2 and TRBJ2-7, with D possibly TRBD1 on 6 matching bases. Trimming shortened V by 6 bases and J by 1 base, and 7 bases separated the two germline ends. Germline CDR1 reads SNHLY; CDR2 reads FYNNEI. The CDR3 has 12 amino acids. The CDR3 DNA follows: TGTGCCAGCAGAGGACAGTCCTACGAGCAGTACTTC. This gives the protein CASRGQSYEQYF.

The gene calls are TRBV11-2 and TRBJ2-7, with 7 bases aligning to TRBD2. After removal of 1 base from V and 9 bases from J, the junction contained 12 bases not matched to a gene. The CDR3 loop spans 15 amino acids. The germline V gene has CDR1 SGHAT and CDR2 FQNNGV. The CDR3 is CASSLGVGLEVLQYV. DNA of the CDR3: TGTGCCAGCAGCTTAGGGGTTGGACTAGAGGTTCTGCAGTACGTC.

This sequence joins TRBV5-6 and TRBJ2-3; 8 bases are a match to TRBD2. V lost 4 bases and J lost 2; bases outside the gene matches: 6. The CDR3 runs 15 residues. Germline assignment: CDR1 SGHDT and CDR2 YYEEEE. The CDR3 DNA reads TGTGCCAGCAGCGTACTTAGCGGGGTCACAGATACGCAGTATTTT. It specifies CASSVLSGVTDTQYF.

The chain recombines TRBV7-9 with TRBJ1-2; D is unresolved. The CDR3 is made up of 11 amino acids. Germline-derived CDR1 and CDR2 are SEHNR and FQNEAQ (reference sequence). V dropped 6 bases and J dropped 8 bases, with 10 bases sitting between them. Here the CDR3 DNA reads TGTGCCAGCAGTCGGGGTATGGGCTACACCTTC. Translated, it gives CASSRGMGYTF.

This rearrangement joins TRBV6-6 to TRBJ2-3; 8 bases line up with TRBD2. Germline CDR1 reads MNHNY; CDR2 reads SVGAGI (reference sequence). The CDR3 has 16 residues. Germline trimming cut 6 bases from V and 6 bases from J; bases unmatched to any gene: 14. The CDR3 sequence: CASSAHVAGLGDTQYF. Written as DNA, the CDR3 is TGTGCCAGCAGCGCCCATGTAGCGGGATTAGGTGATACGCAGTATTTT.

The chain uses TRBV6-5 and TRBJ2-4; maybe TRBD2 (6 bases). The V gene lost 6 bases and the J gene lost 2 bases, with 11 bases spanning the gap. CDR3 size: 14 residues. Looked up from germline, CDR1 is MNHEY and CDR2 is SVGAGI. CDR3 sequence (DNA): TGTGCCAGCAGAAACCTAGCGTCCAAAAACATTCAGTACTTC. Amino acids: CASRNLASKNIQYF.

V is TRBV10-2 and J is TRBJ1-5; a possible D gene is TRBD1 (5 bases). CDR1 and CDR2 (germline): WSHSY, SAAADI. The CDR3 is 13 residues long. V was shortened by 2 bases and J by 10 bases, with 12 bases between the two germline ends. CDR3 protein: CASSEVEGLPQHF. The DNA for the CDR3 is TGCGCCAGCAGTGAGGTGGAGGGACTTCCCCAGCATTTT.